This record concerns one TCR beta chain sequence. Its antigen target is currently unknown. The sample holds no much larger clone one base away, and base qualities are not on file. This record belongs to a study of cytomegalovirus exposure and HLA in healthy donors (dated by TCRdb to about 2017). Study-level background: According to an earlier analysis of 550 to 750 of the donors, about 190 million T cells yielded roughly 110 million unique TCR beta sequences and about 300 Gb of sequence data. Approximately 300 gigabases of sequencing data and approximately 92 million unique TCR sequences made up an early release that covered over 550 HLA-typed donors. Of the 300 to 450 genotyped donors, approximately 80% were placed in the genetic ancestry cluster associated with self-reported Caucasian donors. The aim of the study was to test whether cataloging public T cell receptors could identify signatures of past pathogen exposure. The T cell repertoires of several hundred subjects were profiled by immunosequencing and related to cytomegalovirus serostatus. Besides the first cohort of approximately 670 subjects, a separate validation cohort made up of roughly 120 different subjects was used. To predict cytomegalovirus infection status, the study brought together high-throughput TCR immunosequencing, statistical association of individual TCRs with disease status, and machine learning. A later analysis re-analyzed previously published TCR beta repertoires from roughly 690 donors and added high-resolution HLA genotyping to study TCR occurrence patterns. Rather than drawing on any new phenotypic data, the later analysis identified candidate immune exposures from TCR beta sequences and the way those sequences occurred across donors. To decide whether each TCR beta V gene segment behaved as functional or pseudogenic, an earlier analysis of several hundred of the donors relied on high-throughput TCR beta sequencing. Alongside the repertoire data, information on donor age, sex, ethnicity and CMV serostatus was compiled. Genome-wide SNP genotypes for about 60% of the roughly 700 donors were used in a later genetic analysis, which treated that subset as a discovery cohort. All discovery cohort repertoires had been generated using a single sequencing platform. Class I and class II HLA loci were covered by the typing at four-digit resolution. The number of typed donors differed by locus: about 620-640 for A, B, C, DRB1 and DQB1; 522 for DQA1; approximately 610 for DPA1; and roughly 470 for DPB1. Five DR-DQ haplotypes were handled as single units for association and clustering because linkage in the cohort was strong. Among some 410 genotyped donors of the cohort, an average of 235,054 unique TCR beta nucleotide sequences were sequenced per donor, roughly 18% of them non-productive. What the work shows at the level of the full study, not this receptor alone: Linkage disequilibrium might explain the correlated functional status among segregating V segments, but an unknown experimental factor could not be ruled out. Compared with equally common non-associated chains, HLA-associated TCR beta chains in a later analysis were more clonally expanded and had lower generation probabilities. A later genetic analysis reported fewer N-insertions in productive TCRs among donors in an Asian-associated ancestry cluster than the roughly 700-donor mean. Only TCR beta chains were sequenced in this cohort, and the absence of alpha or paired-chain data limited detectable features. In both the original and validation cohorts, the classifier was reported to diagnose cytomegalovirus status with high specificity and sensitivity. A further reported finding was that TCR beta sequences accurately predicted the HLA-A and HLA-B alleles for most subjects in the first cohort. While some public TCRs were present in many individuals, most TCR sequences turned up only very rarely across donors. Some IMGT-functional V segments, including TRBV6-2 and TRBV6-3, could not be told apart with the 87-base-pair reads, so those segments were excluded. In a later analysis, most CMV-associated TCR beta chains were found to appear HLA-restricted, with HLA associations seemingly driven largely by CMV exposure. Roughly 15 rarely observed V segments, including chromosome 9 orphons, were excluded from the earlier analysis of 550 to 700 of the donors because counts were too low. Specific HLA alleles were associated with roughly 17,000 TCR beta sequences at a false discovery rate of 0.05 in a later analysis. Immune exposure information for the cohort was limited to CMV serostatus. In a later analysis, the rate of TCR association differed among HLA loci, with DRB1 alleles having the most associated TCRs and HLA-C alleles having the fewest. According to the authors, the approach could potentially be generalized to other disease states and immunological phenotypes. Because HLA typing was unavailable for some donors at each locus, only the typed subset was used in association tests. Three of the identified cytomegalovirus-associated TCR beta chains were confirmed in vitro to be specific for cytomegalovirus antigens. A total of roughly 160 TCR beta chains were listed by the study as associated with cytomegalovirus. An association between a missense DCLRE1C variant and V-gene and J-gene trimming of TCR beta chains was found in a later genetic analysis and replicated in an independent cohort. In a later analysis, several top co-occurrence clusters were reported to appear linked to parvovirus B19, influenza, CMV and Epstein-Barr virus. A cluster of highly shared sequence variants was judged likely to represent a technical artifact of the sequencing pipeline. When HLA alleles, especially DR and DQ, strongly co-occurred, TCR associations were difficult to assign to individual alleles. Sequencing depth was assumed to be roughly uniform across donors in the presence/absence analyses, though that assumption may not hold. An earlier analysis of approximately 570 of the donors showed that most TCR beta V segments appeared in productive rearrangements either about 90% or about 30% of the time, which broadly matched IMGT annotations.

CDR1 and CDR2 (DFQATT, SNEGSKA) derive from the germline V gene (reference sequence). At the junction V is shortened by 8 bases and J by 7 bases; bases outside the gene matches: 3. Inclusive of the bounding cysteine and phenylalanine, the CDR3 is 11 residues long. The read is trimmed to its CDR3 DNA, 33 bases read in frame from base 1. In total, just over 650 healthy bone marrow donors made up the cohort. Cohort members were all nominally healthy when sampled, although unrecorded immune exposures were likely present. The donor tested CMV seronegative, placing the donor among the 352 seronegative members of the cohort. A peripheral blood sample was collected from each donor, and TCR beta sequencing was performed on peripheral blood mononuclear cells. Genomic DNA extraction from the blood cell samples was performed with the Qiagen DNeasy Blood Extraction Kit. The library was obtained by the immunoSEQ multiplex PCR assay. The multiplex PCR relied on a mix of 60 forward primers for TCR Vbeta segments and 13 reverse primers for TCR Jbeta segments. The CDR3 region of rearranged TCR beta genes was amplified from genomic DNA by a multiplex PCR assay. The amplified TCR beta libraries were sequenced on the Illumina HiSeq System as 87-base-pair reads. From the authors' description of their analysis: A later analysis counted 65 million to 90 million unique TCR beta chains across the 550 to 800 repertoires, and around 9.9 million of these chains were shared by at least two donors. Raw reads were error-corrected and collapsed into unique sequences with a nearest-neighbor algorithm that merged closely related sequences to remove PCR and sequencing errors. To assign V, D and J gene segments, CDR3 sequences were aligned to IMGT reference sequences. Each retained sequence needed at least a six-nucleotide match to both a V gene segment and a J gene segment. Rearrangements were classified as productive when the CDR3 lacked stop codons and remained in frame with V and J, and all other rearrangements were classified as non-productive. CDR3 was defined according to IMGT convention as the region running from the second conserved V-encoded cysteine to the conserved J-encoded phenylalanine. Sequences without an unambiguous match to a single V gene segment were excluded from the earlier analysis of several hundred of the donors. In an earlier analysis of around 590 of the donors, a V segment was called functional when productive rearrangements were above 56.7%, and segregating when the standard deviation between donors exceeded 5%. A statistical classification framework was built for diagnosing cytomegalovirus status from the catalog of TCR beta chain sequences. V and J gene assignment, in a later analysis, came from comparing TCR nucleotide sequences with IMGT/GENE-DB human TR gene sequences. Using the TCRdist pipeline, a later analysis assigned CDR3 sequences along with most-parsimonious VDJ recombination scenarios. A later analysis defined each TCR beta chain by its CDR3 amino acid sequence plus V-gene family, and excluded reads lacking a unique V-gene family. In a later analysis, 450 to 600 highly shared, low-generation-probability nucleotide sequences were removed to address suspected cross-contamination and a sequencing artifact. In a later analysis, a clonal expansion index for each public chain was calculated from normalized within-repertoire ranks of inferred template counts. In a later analysis, generation probabilities were computed using a VDJ recombination model fitted to out-of-frame rearrangements, and the results were checked against IGoR. A later analysis scored TCR-TCR, TCR-HLA and TCR-CMV co-occurrence with hypergeometric tests, applying a repertoire-size bias correction to TCR pairs. To estimate false discovery rates, a later analysis permuted the HLA or CMV assignments 20 times. In a later analysis, co-occurring TCRs were grouped using DBSCAN, with TCRdist sequence similarity added in when clustering inside HLA-allele-positive subsets. Co-occurrence clustering excluded repertoires with fewer than 30,000 or more than 120,000 public chains, plus five with anomalous nucleotide sharing. Held by TCRdb, this immuneACCESS table contains in-frame sequences only and omits some clones. Under half of the omission traces to an unresolved V gene where checked; the cause of the rest is unknown. The V and J calls and clone size are taken from that table; D and trimming were inferred from the DNA. For this sample there are some 160,000 clones; around three quarters appear just once. In total, the top ten clones hold around 1.5% of the sample.

The rearrangement combines TRBV20-1 with TRBJ2-1; TRBD1 matches 9 bases in the middle. The clonotype was recovered from a man aged 40-55 years in good health and CMV-seronegative. The specimen was PBMCs. The encoded CDR3 is CSPDRGNEQFF. In nucleotide form, the sequence is TGCAGTCCGGACAGGGGAAATGAGCAGTTCTTC.